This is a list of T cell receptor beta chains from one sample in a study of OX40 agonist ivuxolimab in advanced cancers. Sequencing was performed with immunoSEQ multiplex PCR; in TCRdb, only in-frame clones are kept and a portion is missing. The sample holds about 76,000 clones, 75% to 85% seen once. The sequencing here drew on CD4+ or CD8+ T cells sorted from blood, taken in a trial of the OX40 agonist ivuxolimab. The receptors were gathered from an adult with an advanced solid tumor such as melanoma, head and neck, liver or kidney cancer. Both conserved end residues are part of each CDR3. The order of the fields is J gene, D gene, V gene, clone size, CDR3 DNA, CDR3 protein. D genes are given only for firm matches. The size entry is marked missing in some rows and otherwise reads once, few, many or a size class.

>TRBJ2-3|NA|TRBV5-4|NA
TGTGCCAGCAGCTTGGGTGGACTTAGCACAGATACGCAGTATTTT
CASSLGGLSTDTQYF
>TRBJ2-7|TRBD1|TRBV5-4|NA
TGTGCCAGCAGCCCCGATGCCGGGACAGGGGTCTACGAGCAGTACTTC
CASSPDAGTGVYEQYF
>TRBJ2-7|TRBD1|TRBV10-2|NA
TGCGCCAGACCTAGACCGGGACAGGTGTACGAGCAGTACTTC
CARPRPGQVYEQYF
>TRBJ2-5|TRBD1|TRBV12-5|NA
TGTGCTAGTGGCTCCGGGACAGGGTGGGAAGAGACCCAGTACTTC
CASGSGTGWEETQYF
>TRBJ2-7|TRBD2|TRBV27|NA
TGTGCCAGCAGGAGCCCGGGAGGAATCCCCGGGTACGAGCAGTACTTC
CASRSPGGIPGYEQYF
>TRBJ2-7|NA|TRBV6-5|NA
TGTGCCAGCAGTTACTCATTTCAGGAGAACTACGAGCAGTACTTC
CASSYSFQENYEQYF
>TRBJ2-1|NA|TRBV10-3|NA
TGTGCCATCAGTGAGTTCTATGAGCAGTTCTTC
CAISEFYEQFF
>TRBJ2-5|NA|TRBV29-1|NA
TGCAGCGCTAAAATAGGGAGTGGCGAGACCCAGTACTTC
CSAKIGSGETQYF
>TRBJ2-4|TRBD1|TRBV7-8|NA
TGTGCCAGCAGCAGACAGGGAATCCCCACCTCGGTGGCCAAAAACATTCAGTACTTC
CASSRQGIPTSVAKNIQYF
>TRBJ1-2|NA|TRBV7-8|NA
TGTGCCAGCAGCTTTGGGGGGCTGAAAGGCTACACCTTC
CASSFGGLKGYTF
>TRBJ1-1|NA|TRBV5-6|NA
TGTGCCAGCAGGCCGTACGAGAACACTGAAGCTTTCTTT
CASRPYENTEAFF
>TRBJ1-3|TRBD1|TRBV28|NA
TGTGCCAGCAGTGGCGACAGGGGTGGTGGAAACACCATATATTTT
CASSGDRGGGNTIYF
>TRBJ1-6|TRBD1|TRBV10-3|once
TGTGCCATCAGTGACGGGACAGGGAATAATTCACCCCTCCACTTT
CAISDGTGNNSPLHF
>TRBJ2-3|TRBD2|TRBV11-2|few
TGTGCCAGCAGCGCTAGCGGGGGGCCCACAGATACGCAGTATTTT
CASSASGGPTDTQYF
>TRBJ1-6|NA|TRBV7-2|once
TGTGCCAGCAGCTTAGACCCTCCAGTCCGCTCCTATAATTCACCCCTCCACTTT
CASSLDPPVRSYNSPLHF
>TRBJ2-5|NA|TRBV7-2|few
TGTGCCAGCAGCGTCCTAGTAGGAGAGACCCAGTACTTC
CASSVLVGETQYF
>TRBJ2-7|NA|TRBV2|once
TGTGCCAGCCAGGGAGCCTACGAGCAGTACTTC
CASQGAYEQYF
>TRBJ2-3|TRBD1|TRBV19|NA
TGTGCCAGTAGTACCACAGGGGGCACAGATACGCAGTATTTT
CASSTTGGTDTQYF
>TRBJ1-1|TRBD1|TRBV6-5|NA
TGTGCCAGCAGTTCTCGGACAGGGTGGGGTATTCGAGAAGCTTTCTTT
CASSSRTGWGIREAFF
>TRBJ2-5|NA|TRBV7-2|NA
TGTGCCAGCAGCTTGGGGGCTAGTCGGGGACAAGAGACCCAGTACTTC
CASSLGASRGQETQYF
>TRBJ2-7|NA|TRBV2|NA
TGTGCCAGGATAGCGACCCCGTTTATAGCCTACGAGCAGTACTTC
CARIATPFIAYEQYF
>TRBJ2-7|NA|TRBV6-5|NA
TGTGCCAGTTGGGGGAGTTCCTCCTACGAGCAGTACTTC
CASWGSSSYEQYF
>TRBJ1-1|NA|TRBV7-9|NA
TGTGCCAGCAGCTACCGGGACCTAACTGAAGCTTTCTTT
CASSYRDLTEAFF
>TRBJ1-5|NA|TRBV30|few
TGTGCCTGGAGTGTACTCCTTTCCAATCAGCCCCAGCATTTT
CAWSVLLSNQPQHF
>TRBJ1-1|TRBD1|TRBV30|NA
TGTGCCTGGGTTACAGGGGGCAAGGACACTGAAGCTTTCTTT
CAWVTGGKDTEAFF
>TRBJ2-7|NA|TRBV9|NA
TGTGCCAGCAGCGTAGACCCAGCGGATACGGGCGAGCAGTACTTC
CASSVDPADTGEQYF
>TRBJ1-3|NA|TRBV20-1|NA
TGCAGTGCTAGAGATCCAAACACCATATATTTT
CSARDPNTIYF
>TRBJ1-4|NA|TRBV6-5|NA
TGTGCCAGCAGTTACCGGACAACCGAAAAACTGTTTTTT
CASSYRTTEKLFF
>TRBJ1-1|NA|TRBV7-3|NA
TGTGCCAGCAGCTTAACCCGGAACACTGAAGCTTTCTTT
CASSLTRNTEAFF
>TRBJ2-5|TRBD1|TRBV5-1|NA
TGCGCCAGCTCAGGGGGCTACGAGACCCAGTACTTC
CASSGGYETQYF
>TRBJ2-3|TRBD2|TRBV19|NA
TGTGCCAGTAGCAAGCAGGGACTAGCGGGGCGTTACACAGATACGCAGTATTTT
CASSKQGLAGRYTDTQYF
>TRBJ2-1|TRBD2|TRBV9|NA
TGTGCCAGCAACCCACTAGCGGGATCCTACAATGAGCAGTTCTTC
CASNPLAGSYNEQFF
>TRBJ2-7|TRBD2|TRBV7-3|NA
TGTGCCAGCAGCTTAGGGACTAGCCCCGGGGAGCAGTACTTC
CASSLGTSPGEQYF
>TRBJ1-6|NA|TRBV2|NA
TGTGCCAGCAGCTCGAACAAAGGGGTCGGCTATAATTCACCCCTCCACTTT
CASSSNKGVGYNSPLHF
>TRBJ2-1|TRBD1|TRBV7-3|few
TGTGCCAGCAGCCCTGGGACAGGGAGTCACAATGAGCAGTTCTTC
CASSPGTGSHNEQFF
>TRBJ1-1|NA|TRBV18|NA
TGTGCCAGCTCACCAGGGACGGACACTGAAGCTTTCTTT
CASSPGTDTEAFF
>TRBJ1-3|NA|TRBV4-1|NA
TGCGCCAGCAGCCAAGTTTTCGGGGACTCTGGAAACACCATATATTTT
CASSQVFGDSGNTIYF
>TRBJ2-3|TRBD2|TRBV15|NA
TGTGCCACCAGCAGAGAATGGGCTAGCGGGGGCACAGATACGCAGTATTTT
CATSREWASGGTDTQYF
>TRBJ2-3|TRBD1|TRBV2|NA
TGTGCCAGCAGTTTGACAGGGGGCGCAGATACGCAGTATTTT
CASSLTGGADTQYF
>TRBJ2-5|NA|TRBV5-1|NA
TGCGCCAGCAGCTTGTTTGGGGGGCCAGAGACCCAGTACTTC
CASSLFGGPETQYF
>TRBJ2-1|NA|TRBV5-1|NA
TGCGCCAGCAGCTTGGGCACAGGCAATGAGCAGTTCTTC
CASSLGTGNEQFF
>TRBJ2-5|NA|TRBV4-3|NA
TGCGCCAGCAGCCAAGGCTGGGGCGGACAAGAGACCCAGTACTTC
CASSQGWGGQETQYF
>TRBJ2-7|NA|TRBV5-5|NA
TGTGCCAGCAGCTTGGGAGGAGGTGGGGCCGAGCAGTACTTC
CASSLGGGGAEQYF
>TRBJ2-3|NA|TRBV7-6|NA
TGTGCCAGCAGCTTGCCCGGGAGTTTCGGTAGGGATACGCAGTATTTT
CASSLPGSFGRDTQYF
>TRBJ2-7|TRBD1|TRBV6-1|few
TGTGCCAGCGGCTGGGGACAGTCCTCCTACGAGCAGTACTTC
CASGWGQSSYEQYF
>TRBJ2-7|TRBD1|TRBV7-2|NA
TGTGCCAGCAGCACGCGCACAGGGGGTACCTCCTACGAGCAGTACTTC
CASSTRTGGTSYEQYF
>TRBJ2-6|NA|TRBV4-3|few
TGCGCCAGCAGCCCTAGATTGGGGAGCTCTGGGGCCAACGTCCTGACTTTC
CASSPRLGSSGANVLTF
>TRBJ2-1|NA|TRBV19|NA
TGTGCCAGTAGTATAGACAGGTCAGGCTCCTACAATGAGCAGTTCTTC
CASSIDRSGSYNEQFF
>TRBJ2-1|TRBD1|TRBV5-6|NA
TGTGCCAGCAGCCTTCAACCGGGACAGCACAATGAGCAGTTCTTC
CASSLQPGQHNEQFF
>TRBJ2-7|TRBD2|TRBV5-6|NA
TGTGCCAGCAGCCTGGGGCTGCGGGGGGGCTCCTACGAGCAGTACTTC
CASSLGLRGGSYEQYF
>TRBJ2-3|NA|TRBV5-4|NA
TGTGCCAGCAGGATTGGCAGGGGACTCACAGATACGCAGTATTTT
CASRIGRGLTDTQYF
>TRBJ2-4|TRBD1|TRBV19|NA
TGTGCCAGTAGGGATACAGGGGGAATAGCCAAAAACATTCAGTACTTC
CASRDTGGIAKNIQYF
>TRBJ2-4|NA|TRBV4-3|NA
TGCGCCAGCAGCCAAGTGTCAGGGGGGAACATTCAGTACTTC
CASSQVSGGNIQYF
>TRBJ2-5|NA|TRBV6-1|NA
TGTGCCAGCAGTGAAGCGATCGGGCAAACCCCTAGGGAGACCCAGTACTTC
CASSEAIGQTPRETQYF
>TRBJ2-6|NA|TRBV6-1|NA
TGTGCCAGCAGGGACTCTGGGGCCAACGTCCTGACTTTC
CASRDSGANVLTF
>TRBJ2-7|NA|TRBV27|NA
TGTGCCAGCAGCCCGCGCGCGGGGAGAGTCTACGAGCAGTACTTC
CASSPRAGRVYEQYF
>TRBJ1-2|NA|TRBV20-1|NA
TGCAGTGCTAGAGATCTAAGTGGCTACACCTTC
CSARDLSGYTF
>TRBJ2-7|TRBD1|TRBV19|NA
TGTGCCAGTAGTTTTACCGGGACAGGGTCTCTCCACGAGCAGTACTTC
CASSFTGTGSLHEQYF